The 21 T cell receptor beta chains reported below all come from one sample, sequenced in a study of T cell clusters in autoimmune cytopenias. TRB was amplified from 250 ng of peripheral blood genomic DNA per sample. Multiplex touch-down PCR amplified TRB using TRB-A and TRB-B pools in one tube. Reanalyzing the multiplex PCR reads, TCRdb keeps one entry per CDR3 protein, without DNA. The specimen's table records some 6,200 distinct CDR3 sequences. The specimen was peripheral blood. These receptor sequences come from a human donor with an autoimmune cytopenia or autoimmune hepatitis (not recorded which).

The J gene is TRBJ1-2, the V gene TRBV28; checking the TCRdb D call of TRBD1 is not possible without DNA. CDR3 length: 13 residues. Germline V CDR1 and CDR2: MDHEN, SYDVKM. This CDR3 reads CASSLRQGRGYTF.

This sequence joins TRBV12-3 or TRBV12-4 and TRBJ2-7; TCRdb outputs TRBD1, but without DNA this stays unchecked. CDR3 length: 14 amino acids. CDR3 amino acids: CASTPGTVSYEQYF.

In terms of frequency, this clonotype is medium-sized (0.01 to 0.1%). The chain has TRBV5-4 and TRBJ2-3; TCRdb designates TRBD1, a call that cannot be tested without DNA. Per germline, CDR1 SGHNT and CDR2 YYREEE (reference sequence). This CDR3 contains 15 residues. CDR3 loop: CASSLASRVRDTQYF. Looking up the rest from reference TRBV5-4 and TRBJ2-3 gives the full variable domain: ETGVTQSPTHLIKTRGQQVTLRCSSQSGHNTVSWYQQALGQGPQFIFQYYREEENGRGNFPPRFSGLQFPNYSSELNVNALELDDSALYLCASSLASRVRDTQYFGPGTRLTVL.

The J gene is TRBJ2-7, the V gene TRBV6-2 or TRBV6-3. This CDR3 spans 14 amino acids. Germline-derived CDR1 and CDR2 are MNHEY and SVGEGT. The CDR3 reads CASRSRQGPYEQYF.

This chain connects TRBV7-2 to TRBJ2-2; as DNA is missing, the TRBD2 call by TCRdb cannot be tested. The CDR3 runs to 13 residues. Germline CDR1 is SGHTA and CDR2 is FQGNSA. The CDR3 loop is CASSIVAGGPMFF. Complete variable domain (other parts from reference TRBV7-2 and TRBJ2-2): GAGVSQSPSNKVTEKGKDVELRCDPISGHTALYWYRQSLGQGLEFLIYFQGNSAPDKSGLPSDRFSAERTGGSVSTLTIQRTQQEDSAVYLCASSIVAGGPMFFGEGSRLTVL.

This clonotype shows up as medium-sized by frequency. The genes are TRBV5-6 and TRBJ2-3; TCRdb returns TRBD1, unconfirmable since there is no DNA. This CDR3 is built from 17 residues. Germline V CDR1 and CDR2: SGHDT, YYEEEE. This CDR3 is CASSFSGDPINTDTQYF.

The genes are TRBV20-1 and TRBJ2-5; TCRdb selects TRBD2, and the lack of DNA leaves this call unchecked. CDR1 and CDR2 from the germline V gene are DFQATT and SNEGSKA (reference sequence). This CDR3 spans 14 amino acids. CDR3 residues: CSALLAGGTETQYF.

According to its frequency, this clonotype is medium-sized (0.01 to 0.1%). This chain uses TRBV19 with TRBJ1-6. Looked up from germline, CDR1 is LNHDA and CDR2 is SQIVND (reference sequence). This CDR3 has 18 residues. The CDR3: CASSIALWGWQSNSPLHF.

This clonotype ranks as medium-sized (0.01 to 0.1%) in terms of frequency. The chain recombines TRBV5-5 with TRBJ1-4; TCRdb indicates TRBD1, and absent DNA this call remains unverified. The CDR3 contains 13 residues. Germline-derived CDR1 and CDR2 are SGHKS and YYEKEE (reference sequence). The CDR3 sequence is CASSPGTGEGPFF.

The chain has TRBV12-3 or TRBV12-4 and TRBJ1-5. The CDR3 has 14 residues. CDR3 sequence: CASSPPGPSQPQHF.

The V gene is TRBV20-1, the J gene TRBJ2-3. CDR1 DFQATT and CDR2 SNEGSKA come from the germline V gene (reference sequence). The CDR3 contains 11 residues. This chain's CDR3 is CSATHTNTQYF.

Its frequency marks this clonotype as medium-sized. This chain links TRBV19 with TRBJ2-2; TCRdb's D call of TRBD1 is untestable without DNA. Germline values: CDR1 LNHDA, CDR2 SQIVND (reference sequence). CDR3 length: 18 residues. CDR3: CASSTKQGVRGITGELFF.

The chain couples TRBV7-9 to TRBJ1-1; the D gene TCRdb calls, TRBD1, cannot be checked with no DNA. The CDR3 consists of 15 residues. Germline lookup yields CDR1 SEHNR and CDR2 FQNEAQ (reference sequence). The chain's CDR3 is CASSLEGNMNTEAFF.

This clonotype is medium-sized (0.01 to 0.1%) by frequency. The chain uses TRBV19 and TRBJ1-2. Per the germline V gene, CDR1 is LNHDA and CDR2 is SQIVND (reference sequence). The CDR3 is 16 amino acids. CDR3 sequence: CASSYSSPGHPYGYTF.

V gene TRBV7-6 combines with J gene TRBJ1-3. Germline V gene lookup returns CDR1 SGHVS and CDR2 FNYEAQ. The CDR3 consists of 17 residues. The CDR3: CASSLRENPRSGNTIYF.

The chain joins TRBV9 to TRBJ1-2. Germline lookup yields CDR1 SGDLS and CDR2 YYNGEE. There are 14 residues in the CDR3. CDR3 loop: CASSVEGNLGGYTF.

CDR3 sequence reads: CASSRAGLAGGIDTQYF. The chain is built from TRBV7-2 and TRBJ2-3; the TCRdb call, TRBD2, lacks DNA for checking. The germline V gene encodes CDR1 SGHTA and CDR2 FQGNSA. This CDR3 has 17 residues.

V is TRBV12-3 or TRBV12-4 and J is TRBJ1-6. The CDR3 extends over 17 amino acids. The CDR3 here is CASSLKELGGYNSPLHF.

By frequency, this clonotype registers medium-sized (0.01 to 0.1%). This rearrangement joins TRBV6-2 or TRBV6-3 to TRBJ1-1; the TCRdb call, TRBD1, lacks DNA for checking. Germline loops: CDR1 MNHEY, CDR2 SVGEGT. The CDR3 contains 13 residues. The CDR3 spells CASSKDSYTEAFF.

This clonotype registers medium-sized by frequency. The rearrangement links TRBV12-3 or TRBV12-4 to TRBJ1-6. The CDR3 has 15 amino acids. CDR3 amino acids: CASSSGPSYNSPLHF.

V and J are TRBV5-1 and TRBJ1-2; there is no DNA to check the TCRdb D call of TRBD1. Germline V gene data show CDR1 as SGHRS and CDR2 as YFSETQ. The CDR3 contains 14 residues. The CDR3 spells CASSLEWDSYGYTF. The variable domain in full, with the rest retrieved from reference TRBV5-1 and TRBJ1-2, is KAGVTQTPRYLIKTRGQQVTLSCSPISGHRSVSWYQQTPGQGLQFLFEYFSETQRNKGNFPGRFSGRQFSNSRSEMNVSTLELGDSALYLCASSLEWDSYGYTFGSGTRLTVV.